This note documents a single TCR beta chain sequence. This may be a read error, as it is one base from a much larger clone. This CDR3 contains 14 residues. Trimming pared 7 bases from V and 8 bases from J, leaving 18 bases between. Unique molecular identifiers were attached to individual cDNA molecules. TCRdb re-called the 5' RACE reads with MiXCR, one entry per CDR3 protein. The sample holds 74,000 or so distinct CDR3 sequences, roughly 12% seen once. The data were obtained in a study of early T cells in non-severe SARS-CoV-2 infection. Study as a whole: Bulk RNA taken from unsorted whole blood was sequenced, leaving chains unpaired.

The TCR was taken from an adult who was a healthcare worker with PCR-confirmed SARS-CoV-2 infection or an uninfected control (not recorded which). This chain connects TRBV12-3 or TRBV12-4 to TRBJ2-1; D might be TRBD2 (6 bases). Specimen: whole blood. The CDR3 loop reads CASTTSMIPHEQFF. CDR3 sequence (DNA): TGTGCCAGCACTACTAGCATGATACCACATGAGCAGTTCTTC.